Shown below are 30 T cell receptor beta chains from a single sample sequenced in a study of OX40 agonist ivuxolimab in advanced cancers. The method was immunoSEQ multiplex PCR; TCRdb's version includes in-frame clones alone and lacks a portion of them. This table holds tens of thousands of clones, around 87% found once. This specimen consisted of CD4+ or CD8+ T cells sorted from blood, obtained in a trial of the OX40 agonist ivuxolimab. These receptors originate from an adult with an advanced solid tumor such as melanoma, head and neck, liver or kidney cancer.

The rearrangement links TRBV10-3 to TRBJ2-3; perhaps TRBD1 as D (5 bases). The CDR3 runs 14 residues. V was shortened by 4 bases and J by 8 bases, with 16 bases between the two germline ends. Germline CDR1 and CDR2: ENHRY and SYGVKD. The CDR3 nucleotides are TGTGCCATCAGTGTGGGGCAGGGTGAAGGTACGCAGTATTTT. As protein: CAISVGQGEGTQYF.

The chain carries TRBV19 and TRBJ2-7; D possibly uses TRBD1 or TRBD2 (6 bases each). This CDR3 contains 15 residues. Trimming shortened V by 8 bases and J by 2 bases, and 19 bases separated the two germline ends. Germline values: CDR1 LNHDA, CDR2 SQIVND (reference sequence). The DNA for the CDR3 is TGTGCCAGTCGGGCACCGGGGGCCGGGACCTACGAGCAGTACTTC. This encodes CASRAPGAGTYEQYF. The full variable domain, completed using reference TRBV19 and TRBJ2-7, is DGGITQSPKYLFRKEGQNVTLSCEQNLNHDAMYWYRQDPGQGLRLIYYSQIVNDFQKGDIAEGYSVSREKKESFPLTVTSAQKNPTAFYLCASRAPGAGTYEQYFGPGTRLTVT.

This chain links TRBV11-2 with TRBJ2-7; TRBD1 agrees at 8 bases. The CDR3 extends over 17 amino acids. The junction had 16 bases not matched to a gene; V was cut back by 4 bases and J by 5 bases. Looked up from germline, CDR1 is SGHAT and CDR2 is FQNNGV. In DNA, the CDR3 is TGTGCCAGCAGCTCCCGCGGGGTGATCGCAGGGGGCAACGAGCAGTACTTC. Translation: CASSSRGVIAGGNEQYF.

The rearrangement uses TRBV6-6 and TRBJ2-2, with 14 nucleotides matching TRBD2. V lost 6 bases, J lost 4 bases, and 1 base stayed unmatched. Looked up from germline, CDR1 is MNHNY and CDR2 is SVGAGI (reference sequence). The CDR3 sequence is 15 residues long. In DNA form, the CDR3 reads TGTGCCAGCAGAGGACTAGCGGGGGGCACCGGGGAGCTGTTTTTT. Translated: CASRGLAGGTGELFF.

This chain joins TRBV27 and TRBJ2-7; D is undetermined. In germline, CDR1 is MNHEY, CDR2 SMNVEV (reference sequence). The V end lost 6 bases, the J end lost 0 bases, and 9 bases lay between the germline ends. The CDR3 totals 13 residues. The DNA of the CDR3 is TGTGCCAGCAGACATCAGTCCTCCTACGAGCAGTACTTC. It is translated as CASRHQSSYEQYF.

This clone was counted a single time. The rearrangement uses TRBV30 and TRBJ2-7, with D hard to call. Trimming cost V 0 bases and J 0 bases, with 12 bases left between them. CDR1 is GTSNPN, CDR2 SVGIG, per germline (reference sequence). The CDR3 is made up of 15 amino acids. The CDR3 DNA follows: TGTGCCTGGAGTGTCGGGCATTCAAGCTCCTACGAGCAGTACTTC. It yields the protein CAWSVGHSSSYEQYF.

The V call is TRBV27, the J call TRBJ2-5; D perhaps matches TRBD1 (6 bases). V was cut by 1 base and J by 9 bases, with 15 bases left in between. CDR3 size: 14 residues. Germline V gene data show CDR1 as MNHEY and CDR2 as SMNVEV (reference sequence). CDR3 loop: CASSLFAGAVAQYF. In DNA, the CDR3 is TGTGCCAGCAGTTTATTTGCAGGGGCAGTGGCCCAGTACTTC.

The V gene is TRBV9, the J gene TRBJ2-4; D remains ambiguous. CDR1 SGDLS and CDR2 YYNGEE come from the germline V gene. V lost 0 bases and J lost 0, with 4 bases in between. This CDR3 is 14 amino acids long. Here the CDR3 reads CASSVVRAKNIQYF. The CDR3 DNA sequence: TGTGCCAGCAGCGTAGTCAGAGCCAAAAACATTCAGTACTTC.

The chain links TRBV6-6 to TRBJ2-3; D is uncertain. The length of the CDR3 is 11 residues. CDR1 and CDR2 (germline): MNHNY, SVGAGI (reference sequence). Trimming shortened V by 7 bases and J by 8 bases, and 10 bases separated the two germline ends. CDR3 nucleotide sequence: TGTGCCAGCAATAATTTAGGTACGCAGTATTTT. It translates to CASNNLGTQYF.

The V call is TRBV11-2, the J call TRBJ2-1; D is possibly TRBD2 (6 bases). Trimming stripped 7 bases from V and 1 base from J, with 17 bases between. From germline, CDR1 is SGHAT and CDR2 FQNNGV. The CDR3 contains 16 residues. CDR3 region: CASTTSSGDSYNEQFF. The DNA for the CDR3 is TGTGCCAGCACTACAAGTTCGGGGGATTCCTACAATGAGCAGTTCTTC.

The J gene is TRBJ2-1, the V gene TRBV5-1; D unclear. Deletions cut 1 base from V and 9 bases from J, with 11 bases between. Looked up from germline, CDR1 is SGHRS and CDR2 is YFSETQ. This CDR3 has 13 residues. CDR3 residues: CASSLPTASEQFF. Written as DNA, the CDR3 is TGCGCCAGCAGCTTGCCAACAGCCAGTGAGCAGTTCTTC.

The chain employs TRBV7-2 and TRBJ1-2; D gene ambiguous. The CDR3 loop spans 11 amino acids. Trimming removed 4 bases at V and 4 bases at J, with 4 bases between. Germline CDR1 SGHTA, CDR2 FQGNSA. CDR3 DNA sequence: TGTGCCAGCAGCTCTCGCTATGGCTACACCTTC. This sequence encodes CASSSRYGYTF.

This clone was observed a single time. V and J are TRBV14 and TRBJ2-1; 8 nucleotides agree with TRBD2. CDR3 size: 16 residues. Trimming cost V 4 bases and J 9 bases; bases outside gene matches: 14. In germline, CDR1 is SGHDN, CDR2 FVKESK. CDR3 coding DNA: TGTGCCAGCAGCCGGCCCGGACTAGCTTTCACGGGTGAGCAGTTCTTC. It codes for CASSRPGLAFTGEQFF.

DNA for the CDR3: TGTGCCAGCTCACCGAGGGGGACAGGGGCGACCAATGAGCAGTTCTTC. Its translation is CASSPRGTGATNEQFF. The rearrangement uses TRBV18 and TRBJ2-1, with 10 bases lining up with TRBD1. V shed 3 bases, J shed 6 bases, and the junction held 8 bases outside the gene matches. This CDR3 comprises 16 residues. Germline-derived CDR1 and CDR2 are KGHSH and LQKENI.

The chain couples TRBV29-1 to TRBJ2-3, with D perhaps matching TRBD2 (6 bases). The length of the CDR3 is 13 residues. CDR1 and CDR2 from the germline V gene are SQVTM and ANQGSEA. Trimming removed 4 bases from V and 9 bases from J, with 17 bases in between. CDR3 in amino acids: CSVVDPYGGTQYF. The CDR3 nucleotides read TGCAGCGTTGTGGACCCGTATGGGGGGACGCAGTATTTT.

The count of this clone is one. V gene TRBV28 combines with J gene TRBJ1-2; D not resolved. CDR3 length: 12 residues. Germline CDR1 MDHEN, CDR2 SYDVKM. Trimming stripped 6 bases from V and 2 bases from J, with 7 bases between. The CDR3 here is CASSPGNYGYTF. CDR3 in DNA: TGTGCCAGCAGCCCCGGGAACTATGGCTACACCTTC.

This clone was detected a few times. CDR3 sequence: CASSDSGNSPLHF. In DNA form, the CDR3 reads TGTGCCAGCAGTGACTCGGGGAATTCACCCCTCCACTTT. The rearrangement uses TRBV6-4 and TRBJ1-6, with no clear D. In germline, CDR1 is MRHNA, CDR2 SNTAGT. The V end lost 0 bases, the J end lost 7 bases, and 4 bases lay between the germline ends. This CDR3 has 13 amino acids.

This clone was seen once. The chain couples TRBV4-2 to TRBJ1-5; a possible D gene is TRBD1 (6 bases). Germline V gene data show CDR1 as LGHNA and CDR2 as YNFKEQ. V dropped 0 bases and J dropped 8 bases, with 14 bases sitting between them. CDR3 length: 15 residues. This CDR3 is CASSQDKGGPEPQHF. The DNA for the CDR3 is TGTGCCAGCAGCCAAGATAAAGGGGGGCCGGAGCCCCAGCATTTT.

The chain couples TRBV6-1 to TRBJ2-2; 7 bases are shared with TRBD2. Germline loops: CDR1 MNHNS, CDR2 SASEGT. Losses at the gene ends were 8 bases for V and 5 bases for J; bases not matched to a gene: 8. CDR3 length: 14 amino acids. For the CDR3, the DNA is TGTGCCAGCCTACGCGGGAGTATTACCGGGGAGCTGTTTTTT. This translates into CASLRGSITGELFF.

The CDR3 here is CASSSTLRSGANVLTF. In nucleotides, the CDR3 is TGTGCCAGCAGCTCCACCCTTAGGTCTGGGGCCAACGTCCTGACTTTC. This chain connects TRBV7-3 to TRBJ2-6; D is ambiguous. Germline V lookup: CDR1 SGHTA, CDR2 FQGTGA. With 4 bases removed from V and 1 base from J, the gap between germline ends came to 11 bases. The CDR3 totals 16 residues. Full variable domain (rest looked up from reference TRBV7-3 and TRBJ2-6): GAGVSQTPSNKVTEKGKYVELRCDPISGHTALYWYRQSLGQGPEFLIYFQGTGAADDSGLPNDRFFAVRPEGSVSTLKIQRTERGDSAVYLCASSSTLRSGANVLTFGAGSRLTVL.

This chain connects TRBV7-9 to TRBJ1-3; D is ambiguous. V was trimmed by 2 bases and J by 0 bases, leaving 5 bases between them. Germline lookup yields CDR1 SEHNR and CDR2 FQNEAQ (reference sequence). The CDR3 extends over 14 amino acids. CDR3 region: CASSLSTSGNTIYF. Here the CDR3 DNA reads TGTGCCAGCAGCTTATCGACCTCTGGAAACACCATATATTTT.

The rearrangement joins TRBV6-1 to TRBJ2-1; 9 bases are a match to TRBD2. Germline loops: CDR1 MNHNS, CDR2 SASEGT. The CDR3 sequence is 17 residues long. The V and J ends lost 2 bases and 2 bases, in that order; junction bases with no gene match: 7. This CDR3 is CASSELAGTSPYNEQFF. CDR3 nucleotides: TGTGCCAGCAGTGAATTGGCCGGGACTAGCCCCTACAATGAGCAGTTCTTC.

In its sample, this clone was seen once. V gene TRBV7-9 combines with J gene TRBJ2-1; 13 nucleotides align to TRBD2. Per germline, CDR1 SEHNR and CDR2 FQNEAQ (reference sequence). This CDR3 comprises 16 residues. Trimming at V came to 6 bases and at J to 7 bases, leaving 9 bases not matched to a gene. In nucleotides, the CDR3 is TGTGCCAGCAGAGGTCCGGGACTAGCGGGGATTAATGAGCAGTTCTTC. Amino acid sequence: CASRGPGLAGINEQFF.

V is TRBV7-3 and J is TRBJ1-6, with 7 nucleotides matching TRBD1. Trimming removed 6 bases from V and 7 bases from J; junction bases left unmatched: 9. Germline values: CDR1 SGHTA, CDR2 FQGTGA. CDR3 length: 15 amino acids. The CDR3 DNA reads TGTGCCAGCAGTCCACAGGGGCTAGGAAATTCACCCCTCCACTTT. The encoded protein is CASSPQGLGNSPLHF.

The chain links TRBV4-1 to TRBJ2-6; a possible D gene is TRBD1 (6 bases). Germline V gives CDR1 MGHRA, CDR2 YSYEKL. This CDR3 is 19 amino acids long. V lost 0 bases, J lost 0 bases, and 15 bases lay in between. The chain's CDR3 is CASSQEGAENDSGANVLTF. The CDR3 nucleotides are TGCGCCAGCAGCCAAGAGGGGGCAGAGAATGACTCTGGGGCCAACGTCCTGACTTTC.

The V call is TRBV19, the J call TRBJ2-4; TRBD1 matches at 12 bases. The germline CDR1 and CDR2 sequences are LNHDA and SQIVND (reference sequence). The CDR3 totals 18 residues. Trimming took 0 bases from V and 2 from J; bases not matched to a gene: 5. Here the CDR3 reads CASSIDAGTGGPKNIQYF. In nucleotides, the CDR3 is TGTGCCAGTAGTATAGATGCGGGGACAGGGGGCCCCAAAAACATTCAGTACTTC.

This clone was counted once. The chain couples TRBV28 to TRBJ1-5; D not certain. This CDR3 contains 14 residues. Trimming took off 5 bases at V and 0 bases at J, with 8 bases between the two ends. Germline CDR1 reads MDHEN; CDR2 reads SYDVKM. CDR3 coding DNA: TGTGCCAGCAGTCGACCCTTTAGCAATCAGCCCCAGCATTTT. It translates to CASSRPFSNQPQHF.

The V and J genes are TRBV7-6 and TRBJ2-1, with D tentatively TRBD2 (5 bases). CDR1 SGHVS and CDR2 FNYEAQ come from the germline V gene. The CDR3 loop spans 15 amino acids. The V and J ends lost 5 bases and 4 bases respectively, with 15 bases between them. The CDR3 sequence: CASSLTGSGYNEQFF. In DNA, the CDR3 is TGTGCCAGCAGCCTAACTGGGAGTGGATACAATGAGCAGTTCTTC.

J is TRBJ2-1 and V is TRBV7-3; D perhaps matches TRBD2 (5 bases). The CDR3 extends over 14 amino acids. With 6 bases removed from V and 7 bases from J, the gap between germline ends came to 16 bases. Germline V gives CDR1 SGHTA, CDR2 FQGTGA. The CDR3 DNA follows: TGTGCCAGCAGTCCCCCGGGGTCCCTGAATGAGCAGTTCTTC. Its translation is CASSPPGSLNEQFF.

The chain couples TRBV5-5 to TRBJ1-2; no clear D. Looked up from germline, CDR1 is SGHKS and CDR2 is YYEKEE (reference sequence). CDR3 length: 14 amino acids. Trimming cost V 0 bases and J 4 bases, with 10 bases left between them. Here the CDR3 reads CASSLGAATYGYTF. In nucleotides, the CDR3 is TGTGCCAGCAGCTTGGGGGCCGCGACCTATGGCTACACCTTC.